Listed below are T cell receptor beta chains from one sample, sequenced in a study of blood T cell repertoires in COVID-19. Libraries were prepared by immunoSEQ multiplex PCR; TCRdb keeps only in-frame clonotypes and omits some of them. The sample includes approximately 50,000 clones, approximately 90% of them seen just once. Sequencing was carried out using peripheral blood. Receptors were obtained from a man aged 70-80 years with acute or convalescent COVID-19. Each CDR3 is given with its conserved first and last residue. A D gene is named only where the DNA matches it firmly. Clone sizes are given selectively: once, few, many, or a class where the clone is expanded.

j_gene	v_gene	d_gene	abundance	CDR3nt	CDR3aa
TRBJ1-1	TRBV3-1/TRBV3-2	.	.	TGTGCCAGCAGCCAAAGCCCCACTGAAGCTTTCTTT	CASSQSPTEAFF
TRBJ2-7	TRBV5-1	.	.	TGCGCCAGCAGCCTGGAAGGGAGCTACGAGCAGTACTTC	CASSLEGSYEQYF
TRBJ2-5	TRBV6-2/TRBV6-3	.	once	TGTGCCAGCAGTTACTCGGAGGGACAAGAGACCCAGTACTTC	CASSYSEGQETQYF
TRBJ1-4	TRBV9	TRBD1	.	TGTGCCAGCAGCCTCGGACAGGGCAGGTCTAATGAAAAACTGTTTTTT	CASSLGQGRSNEKLFF
TRBJ2-6	TRBV21-1	.	.	TGTGCCACCAGAAAGGGGACAGGGGCCAACGTCCTGACTTTC	CATRKGTGANVLTF
TRBJ2-5	TRBV11-2	TRBD1	.	TGTGCCAGCAGCTCGGGACAGGATAGAGAGACCCAGTACTTC	CASSSGQDRETQYF
TRBJ2-7	TRBV7-6	TRBD1	once	TGTGCCAGCAGCTTAGTACGTGGCCAGGGGGCTAACGAGCAGTACTTC	CASSLVRGQGANEQYF
TRBJ1-2	TRBV6-5	.	once	TGTGCCAGCAGTTACTCAGGCGGGGATAGTGGCACCTTC	CASSYSGGDSGTF
TRBJ2-3	TRBV4-2	TRBD2	.	TGTGCCAGCAGCCAGTTGAGCGGGGGCGATAAAAGCACAGATACGCAGTATTTT	CASSQLSGGDKSTDTQYF
TRBJ1-2	TRBV18	.	.	TGTGCCAGCTCACCCGGTGTGGCCCTAGTCTATGGCTACACCTTC	CASSPGVALVYGYTF
TRBJ2-7	TRBV7-9	.	few	TGTGCCAGCAGCTTAGCCGCAGCCTACGAGCAGTACTTC	CASSLAAAYEQYF
TRBJ2-5	TRBV28	TRBD2	.	TGTGCCAGCAGTTCCCTAGCGGGGGGGAGAGAGACCCAGTACTTC	CASSSLAGGRETQYF
TRBJ2-1	TRBV28	.	.	TGTGCCAGCAGTCCACCGAACGCGGCGGTCTACAATGAGCAGTTCTTC	CASSPPNAAVYNEQFF
TRBJ1-1	TRBV30	TRBD1	.	TGTGCCTGGAAACAGGGGATCAACACTGAAGCTTTCTTT	CAWKQGINTEAFF
TRBJ1-2	TRBV5-1	TRBD1	.	TGCGCCAGCAGCCGGACAGGGGCTGAGATCTACACCTTC	CASSRTGAEIYTF
TRBJ2-3	TRBV19	TRBD2	.	TGTGCCAGTAGTCTCAACGGACTAGCGGGGGGCACAGATACGCAGTATTTT	CASSLNGLAGGTDTQYF